A selection of T cell receptor beta chains follows, all from one sample in a study of CD8 T cells in ankylosing spondylitis. TCRdb called the 5' RACE reads again in MiXCR, with one record for every CDR3 protein. The sample records some 250,000 distinct CDR3 sequences, 20% to 30% being singletons. Input material: blood, either unsorted or a sorted T cell fraction (not recorded which). These receptors came from a male donor with ankylosing spondylitis or in good health (not recorded which). Both conserved end residues are part of each CDR3. A D gene is named only where the DNA matches it firmly. Clone size is shown for a subset of rows, as once, few, many or a class of expanded clone.

d_gene,v_gene,j_gene,abundance,CDR3aa,CDR3nt
-,TRBV5-1,TRBJ2-3,many,CASSPGWSTDTQYF,TGCGCCAGCAGTCCCGGGTGGTCCACAGATACGCAGTATTTT
-,TRBV29-1,TRBJ1-2,few,CSVSGGTGSVYGYTF,TGCAGCGTATCGGGCGGTACGGGGTCGGTCTATGGCTACACCTTC
-,TRBV28,TRBJ2-2,many,CASSRPLAGGPTGELFF,TGTGCCAGCAGTCGACCCCTCGCCGGGGGGCCCACCGGGGAGCTGTTTTTT
-,TRBV24-1,TRBJ2-6,-,CATSDVPGAGANVLTF,TGTGCCACCAGTGATGTACCAGGGGCTGGGGCCAACGTCCTGACTTTC
-,TRBV5-1,TRBJ2-5,many,CASSLDQETQYF,TGCGCCAGCAGCTTGGACCAAGAGACCCAGTACTTC
-,TRBV5-1,TRBJ2-1,many,CASSFSWGSLYNEQFF,TGCGCCAGCAGCTTCAGCTGGGGATCACTCTACAATGAGCAGTTCTTC
-,TRBV20-1,TRBJ2-3,few,CSASWNRAGTDTQYF,TGCAGTGCTAGTTGGAATCGGGCAGGCACAGATACGCAGTATTTT
TRBD1,TRBV12-3/TRBV12-4,TRBJ2-3,-,CASSPRGIRTDTQYF,TGTGCCAGCAGCCCCAGGGGGATCAGGACAGATACGCAGTATTTT
-,TRBV12-5,TRBJ2-3,many,CASASGRGDTQYF,TGTGCTAGTGCGTCAGGGCGAGGGGATACGCAGTATTTT
-,TRBV3-1,TRBJ1-2,many,CASSQEGFGTAYGYTF,TGTGCCAGCAGCCAAGAAGGTTTCGGCACGGCCTATGGCTACACCTTC
-,TRBV5-5,TRBJ2-7,-,CASSLEGTSTYEQYF,TGTGCCAGCAGCTTGGAAGGGACATCGACCTACGAGCAGTACTTC
-,TRBV10-3,TRBJ2-7,many,CATAADSYEQYF,TGTGCCACCGCGGCGGATTCCTACGAGCAGTACTTC
-,TRBV29-1,TRBJ2-3,few,CSVIQGAGDTQYF,TGCAGCGTTATTCAGGGAGCGGGAGATACGCAGTATTTT
-,TRBV10-3,TRBJ2-1,many,CAMTGTPLSEQFF,TGTGCCATGACCGGGACTCCGTTGAGTGAGCAGTTCTTC
-,TRBV29-1,TRBJ2-2,-,CSVERAANTGELFF,TGCAGCGTTGAACGAGCGGCAAACACCGGGGAGCTGTTTTTT
TRBD2,TRBV12-3/TRBV12-4,TRBJ2-3,-,CASRPSGGTFTDTQYF,TGTGCCAGCAGACCTAGCGGGGGGACGTTCACAGATACGCAGTATTTT
TRBD1,TRBV6-5,TRBJ1-6,many,CASSYSRDRETSPLHF,TGTGCCAGCAGTTACTCCCGGGACAGGGAGACCTCACCCCTCCACTTT
-,TRBV30,TRBJ1-6,many,CACLESSYNSPLHF,TGTGCCTGTTTAGAATCCTCCTATAATTCACCCCTCCACTTT
TRBD1,TRBV20-1,TRBJ1-1,few,CSARRGGQGTEAFF,TGCAGTGCTAGGAGGGGGGGACAGGGGACTGAAGCTTTCTTT
-,TRBV10-3,TRBJ2-6,-,CAINGGAAGANVLTF,TGTGCCATCAATGGAGGGGCAGCTGGGGCCAACGTCCTGACTTTC
-,TRBV20-1,TRBJ2-7,few,CSAQDEEQYF,TGCAGTGCTCAGGACGAAGAGCAGTACTTC
-,TRBV6-1,TRBJ2-3,-,CASTPGPSTDTQYF,TGTGCCAGCACCCCCGGGCCTAGCACAGATACGCAGTATTTT
TRBD1,TRBV12-3/TRBV12-4,TRBJ2-5,few,CASSLARGQGQETQYF,TGTGCCAGCAGTTTAGCTAGGGGACAGGGACAAGAGACCCAGTACTTC
TRBD1,TRBV7-2,TRBJ1-2,many,CASSLASVGQGPYGYTF,TGTGCCAGCAGCTTAGCATCGGTGGGACAGGGGCCCTATGGCTACACCTTC
-,TRBV5-5,TRBJ2-7,many,CASSLPGRGNEQYF,TGTGCCAGCAGCCTGCCCGGAAGGGGCAACGAGCAGTACTTC
TRBD2,TRBV12-3/TRBV12-4,TRBJ2-1,many,CASSLATSGGEEQFF,TGTGCCAGCAGTTTAGCGACTAGCGGGGGGGAAGAGCAGTTCTTC
TRBD1,TRBV5-5,TRBJ2-5,-,CASSRLIGTGGETQYF,TGTGCCAGCAGCCGCCTCATTGGGACAGGGGGAGAGACCCAGTACTTC
-,TRBV29-1,TRBJ2-3,-,CSVEGGLGSTDTQYF,TGCAGCGTTGAAGGTGGGCTAGGTAGCACAGATACGCAGTATTTT
-,TRBV12-3/TRBV12-4,TRBJ2-2,-,CASRSTPDTNTGELFF,TGTGCCAGCAGATCTACCCCCGATACGAACACCGGGGAGCTGTTTTTT
-,TRBV20-1,TRBJ1-1,few,CSARDRRGLNTEAFF,TGCAGTGCTAGAGATCGCAGGGGCCTGAACACTGAAGCTTTCTTT
-,TRBV6-1,TRBJ1-1,-,CASSAVSATEAFF,TGTGCCAGCAGTGCAGTCTCGGCCACTGAAGCTTTCTTT
-,TRBV5-6,TRBJ1-1,few,CASSFGGGTYTEAFF,TGTGCCAGCAGCTTCGGGGGGGGGACTTACACTGAAGCTTTCTTT
TRBD1,TRBV12-3/TRBV12-4,TRBJ1-6,-,CASSLGGQADSPLHF,TGTGCCAGCAGCTTAGGAGGACAGGCGGATTCACCCCTCCACTTT
TRBD1,TRBV5-1,TRBJ2-3,many,CASSVGTGTDTQYF,TGCGCCAGCAGCGTGGGGACAGGCACAGATACGCAGTATTTT
-,TRBV5-1,TRBJ1-2,-,CASRDSHCGYTF,TGCGCCAGCAGAGACAGCCACTGTGGCTACACCTTC
-,TRBV20-1,TRBJ1-1,few,CSARWGRADTEAFF,TGCAGTGCTAGATGGGGGCGGGCGGATACTGAAGCTTTCTTT
-,TRBV20-1,TRBJ2-5,-,CSARDFGAGIQETQYF,TGCAGTGCTAGAGATTTTGGGGCGGGGATACAAGAGACCCAGTACTTC
TRBD2,TRBV20-1,TRBJ2-3,many,CSARGGRGGADTQYF,TGCAGTGCTAGAGGCGGCCGGGGGGGCGCAGATACGCAGTATTTT
-,TRBV20-1,TRBJ2-2,-,CSASLDGSTGELFF,TGCAGTGCTAGCCTGGACGGGAGCACCGGGGAGCTGTTTTTT
-,TRBV9,TRBJ2-5,once,CASSVSGLPEETQYF,TGTGCCAGCAGCGTATCGGGGCTCCCTGAAGAGACCCAGTACTTC
-,TRBV3-1,TRBJ1-2,few,CASSQVSQKGYTF,TGTGCCAGCAGCCAAGTGAGTCAGAAGGGCTACACCTTC
-,TRBV29-1,TRBJ2-3,-,CSVGLAHRKGDTQYF,TGCAGCGTTGGTTTGGCCCACCGAAAAGGGGATACGCAGTATTTT
-,TRBV10-3,TRBJ2-5,many,CAINFVAQETQYF,TGTGCCATCAACTTCGTAGCCCAAGAGACCCAGTACTTC
TRBD1,TRBV24-1,TRBJ2-7,-,CATSDGDSTYEQYF,TGTGCCACCAGTGATGGGGACAGCACCTACGAGCAGTACTTC
TRBD1,TRBV20-1,TRBJ1-1,few,CSARNRQGGTEAFF,TGCAGTGCTAGAAACCGACAGGGTGGAACTGAAGCTTTCTTT
TRBD2,TRBV20-1,TRBJ2-3,many,CSANSGGAGDTQYF,TGCAGTGCTAATAGCGGGGGGGCCGGAGATACGCAGTATTTT
-,TRBV20-1,TRBJ2-5,few,CSAKIGGRETQYF,TGCAGTGCAAAAATAGGGGGGCGAGAGACCCAGTACTTC
-,TRBV15,TRBJ2-2,many,CATSRPGPDFRELFF,TGTGCCACCAGCAGACCGGGGCCGGATTTCCGGGAGCTGTTTTTT
TRBD1,TRBV29-1,TRBJ1-4,few,CSVHRGRELFF,TGCAGCGTTCACAGGGGGCGGGAACTGTTTTTT
-,TRBV20-1,TRBJ2-1,-,CSASGGNEQFF,TGCAGTGCTAGCGGGGGCAATGAGCAGTTCTTC
-,TRBV12-3/TRBV12-4,TRBJ1-1,few,CASSQLRARGDRTEAFF,TGTGCCAGCAGCCAACTAAGGGCCAGGGGAGATAGGACTGAAGCTTTCTTT
TRBD2,TRBV20-1,TRBJ2-1,-,CSARGISGGSYNEQFF,TGCAGTGCTAGAGGCATAAGCGGGGGGTCCTACAATGAGCAGTTCTTC
TRBD2,TRBV12-3/TRBV12-4,TRBJ2-1,once,CASSFLAGKPDNEQFF,TGTGCCAGCAGTTTTCTAGCGGGGAAACCTGACAATGAGCAGTTCTTC
-,TRBV20-1,TRBJ1-1,few,CSAETGPGEAFF,TGCAGTGCAGAGACCGGGCCGGGTGAAGCTTTCTTT
-,TRBV20-1,TRBJ2-2,few,CSAIGQGNTGELFF,TGCAGTGCTATAGGCCAGGGAAACACCGGGGAGCTGTTTTTT
-,TRBV10-3,TRBJ1-2,many,CAISELGGSGYTF,TGTGCCATCAGTGAGTTGGGGGGCTCTGGCTACACCTTC